The 11 T cell receptor beta chains below all came from one sample that was sequenced in a study of cytomegalovirus exposure and HLA in healthy donors. Both 60 Vbeta primers and 13 Jbeta primers went into the PCR. Clones were read by immunoSEQ multiplex PCR, and TCRdb kept only the in-frame ones, dropping some. The sample includes under 200,000 clones, roughly 78% of them seen just once. Sequenced material: PBMCs. These receptors were collected from a middle-aged woman in good health and CMV-seronegative.

This clone came up once. The chain recombines TRBV11-3 with TRBJ2-7; TRBD1 matches at 9 bases. After removal of 5 bases from V and 2 bases from J, the junction contained 4 bases not matched to a gene. The CDR3 contains 14 residues. In germline, CDR1 is SGHNT, CDR2 YENEEA. CDR3 in amino acids: CASSLGTGTYEQYF. CDR3 nucleotides: TGTGCCAGCAGCCTTGGGACAGGGACCTACGAGCAGTACTTC. Together with reference TRBV11-3 and TRBJ2-7, the CDR3 gives the full variable domain: EAGVVQSPRYKIIEKKQPVAFWCNPISGHNTLYWYLQNLGQGPELLIRYENEEAVDDSQLPKDRFSAERLKGVDSTLKIQPAELGDSAVYLCASSLGTGTYEQYFGPGTRLTVT.

This clone has only one observation. The V and J genes are TRBV12-5 and TRBJ1-2, with 7 bases fitting TRBD1. The CDR3 runs 13 residues. CDR1 is LGHNT, CDR2 FRNRAP, per germline. V was clipped by 3 bases and J by 8 bases; unmatched bases: 6. The CDR3 loop is CASGFTGVGGYTF. Here the CDR3 DNA reads TGTGCTAGTGGTTTCACAGGGGTTGGGGGCTACACCTTC.

About this clone: Mismatch with germline at one junction end may stem from a read error. The chain has TRBV7-9 and TRBJ2-3; D is ambiguous. CDR1 is SEHNR and CDR2 is FQNEAQ in the germline V gene (reference sequence). The CDR3 consists of 12 residues. CDR3 DNA: TGTTCCAGCAGCTTGCTTCAGGATACGCAGTATTTT. It yields the protein CSSSLLQDTQYF.

The rearrangement joins TRBV28 to TRBJ2-3; 11 nucleotides match TRBD1. The trim removed 7 bases at V and 4 bases at J, leaving 10 bases unmatched. Germline CDR1 and CDR2: MDHEN and SYDVKM. The CDR3 contains 16 residues. The CDR3 sequence is CASTLPGTGGPDTQYF. CDR3 sequence (DNA): TGTGCCAGCACCTTGCCCGGGACAGGGGGGCCAGATACGCAGTATTTT.

This clone was detected only a few times. This chain connects TRBV6-6 to TRBJ1-1; TRBD1 might be the D (5 bases). Trimming left V 4 bases short and J 6 bases short, with 15 bases between. CDR1 is MNHNY, CDR2 SVGAGI, per germline (reference sequence). This CDR3 is 14 amino acids long. The CDR3 region has the DNA TGTGCCAGCAGTTCCGACAGCCAAAGACCTGAAGCTTTCTTT. This encodes CASSSDSQRPEAFF.

The rearrangement uses TRBV7-9 and TRBJ1-6, with 7 bases fitting TRBD1. There are 14 residues in the CDR3. The ends lost 5 bases at V and 9 bases at J; junction bases unmatched: 7. Germline assignment: CDR1 SEHNR and CDR2 FQNEAQ (reference sequence). The CDR3 protein is CASSLRGIGSPLHF. CDR3 DNA: TGTGCCAGCAGCCTCAGGGGGATAGGTTCACCCCTCCACTTT.

This rearrangement joins TRBV13 to TRBJ2-5; 11 nucleotides agree with TRBD2. After removal of 0 bases from V and 4 bases from J, the junction contained 7 bases not matched to a gene. The CDR3 is made up of 17 amino acids. Germline assignment: CDR1 PRHDT and CDR2 FYEKMQ (reference sequence). In DNA, the CDR3 is TGTGCCAGCAGCTTAGGCCTGGGACTAGCGGTAGGAGAGACCCAGTACTTC. Its translation: CASSLGLGLAVGETQYF.

In its sample, this clone was seen once. The chain uses TRBV19 and TRBJ2-1; 9 bases agree with TRBD1. CDR3 length: 14 residues. Germline CDR1 and CDR2: LNHDA and SQIVND (reference sequence). V shed 6 bases, J shed 8 bases, and the junction held 8 bases outside the gene matches. CDR3 loop: CASSAGTGIHEQFF. DNA for the CDR3: TGTGCCAGTAGCGCCGGGACAGGGATCCATGAGCAGTTCTTC.

The chain joins TRBV5-1 to TRBJ2-3; tentatively, D is TRBD1 (6 bases). Germline values: CDR1 SGHRS, CDR2 YFSETQ. Between the trimmed V and J ends, which lost 1 base and 3 bases, there was a span of 9 bases. This CDR3 comprises 14 residues. Here the CDR3 reads CASSLWDITDTQYF. DNA for the CDR3: TGCGCCAGCAGCTTGTGGGACATAACAGATACGCAGTATTTT.

CDR3 sequence (DNA): TGTGCCAGCAGCAAAGGGGGCAGGGTTTTTGGCAATCAGCCCCAGCATTTT. Its protein is CASSKGGRVFGNQPQHF. This sequence joins TRBV21-1 and TRBJ1-5; the table assigns TRBD1, which was not confirmed against the DNA. TRBV21-1 counts as a pseudogene. The CDR3 runs to 17 residues.

This sequence joins TRBV28 and TRBJ1-1, with a possible D match to TRBD1 (6 bases). This CDR3 is built from 15 residues. V lost 4 bases to trimming and J lost 0 bases, with 12 bases between them. Germline V CDR1 and CDR2: MDHEN, SYDVKM. The CDR3: CASSWGGAMNTEAFF. The CDR3, as DNA: TGTGCCAGCAGTTGGGGGGGGGCGATGAACACTGAAGCTTTCTTT.